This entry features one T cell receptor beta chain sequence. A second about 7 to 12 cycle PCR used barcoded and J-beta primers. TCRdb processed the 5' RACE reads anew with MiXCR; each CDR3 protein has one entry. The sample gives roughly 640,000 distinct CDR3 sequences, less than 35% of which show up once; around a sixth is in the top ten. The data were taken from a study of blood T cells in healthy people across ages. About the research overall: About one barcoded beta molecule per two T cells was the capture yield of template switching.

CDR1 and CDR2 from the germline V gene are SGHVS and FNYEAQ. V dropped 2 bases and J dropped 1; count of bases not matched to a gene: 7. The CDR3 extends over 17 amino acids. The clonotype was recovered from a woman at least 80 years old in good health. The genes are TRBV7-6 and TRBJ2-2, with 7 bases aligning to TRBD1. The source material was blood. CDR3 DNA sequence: TGTGCCAGCAGCTTATACTCTGGACAGGTGAACACCGGGGAGCTGTTTTTT. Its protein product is CASSLYSGQVNTGELFF.